These 27 T cell receptor beta chains share one sample of origin, sequenced in a study of cytomegalovirus exposure and HLA in healthy donors. Primers for the PCR totalled 60 Vbeta and 13 Jbeta. Here immunoSEQ multiplex PCR was the method, and the copy in TCRdb shows in-frame clones only, minus some. The data show 150,000 or so clones, with roughly three quarters seen just once and 6% to 8.5% held by the top ten. Specimen: PBMCs. These receptors all come from a man aged 25-45 years in good health and CMV-seropositive.

V and J are TRBV7-3 and TRBJ1-2; the match to TRBD1 covers 10 bases. The CDR3 loop spans 13 amino acids. The J segment lost 8 bases and the V segment lost 3 bases, leaving 3 bases of the junction unmatched. Germline-derived CDR1 and CDR2 are SGHTA and FQGTGA. The CDR3 DNA sequence: TGTGCCAGCAGCTTGGGGACAGGGGTGGGCTACACCTTC. Translated: CASSLGTGVGYTF.

This sequence joins TRBV6-5 and TRBJ2-2; TRBD2 might be the D (6 bases). V was trimmed by 5 bases and J by 8 bases, leaving 18 bases between them. CDR1 and CDR2 from the germline V gene are MNHEY and SVGAGI. This CDR3 comprises 15 residues. This CDR3 reads CASSTRLVVTGELFF. In DNA, the CDR3 is TGTGCCAGCAGTACCAGACTAGTAGTAACTGGGGAGCTGTTTTTT.

The gene calls are TRBV27 and TRBJ1-1; 7 bases match TRBD1. CDR1 and CDR2 (germline): MNHEY, SMNVEV (reference sequence). V shed 6 bases, J shed 2 bases, and the junction held 6 bases outside the gene matches. The CDR3 is 14 residues long. CDR3 loop: CASRKRQGNTEAFF. CDR3 sequence (DNA): TGTGCCAGCAGAAAACGACAGGGTAACACTGAAGCTTTCTTT.

The chain couples TRBV9 to TRBJ1-6; the match to TRBD1 covers 7 bases. Germline values: CDR1 SGDLS, CDR2 YYNGEE. The CDR3 sequence is 15 residues long. V lost 3 bases and J lost 10; bases outside the gene matches: 10. The CDR3 spells CASSGPPGGRSPLHF. As DNA, the CDR3 is TGTGCCAGCAGCGGACCACCAGGGGGAAGATCACCCCTCCACTTT.

The chain employs TRBV5-1 and TRBJ1-1, with a tentative D call TRBD1 (6 bases). In germline, CDR1 is SGHRS, CDR2 YFSETQ. Trimming stripped 1 base from V and 5 bases from J, with 15 bases between. CDR3 length: 15 residues. The DNA of the CDR3 is TGCGCCAGCAGCTTGCAAGGGGGGGCGAGGACTGAAGCTTTCTTT. It specifies CASSLQGGARTEAFF.

This CDR3 reads CASSQGVYGYTF. CDR3 sequence (DNA): TGTGCCAGCAGCCAAGGGGTCTATGGCTACACCTTC. The gene calls are TRBV28 and TRBJ1-2; tentative D call: TRBD1 (5 bases). The CDR3 is made up of 12 amino acids. Trimming pared 6 bases from V and 4 bases from J, leaving 9 bases between. CDR1 and CDR2 (germline): MDHEN, SYDVKM.

The chain uses TRBV28 and TRBJ1-2; D remains unclear. CDR3 length: 13 amino acids. Deletions cut 2 bases from V and 10 bases from J, with 14 bases between. The germline CDR1 and CDR2 sequences are MDHEN and SYDVKM. The CDR3, as DNA: TGTGCCAGCAGTTTACCCAACAGCTCCCCCTACACCTTC. Its protein product is CASSLPNSSPYTF.

V gene TRBV2 combines with J gene TRBJ1-5, with a tentative D call TRBD1 (6 bases). CDR1 is SNHLY, CDR2 FYNNEI, per germline. The length of the CDR3 is 15 residues. Deletions cut 4 bases from V and 0 bases from J, with 10 bases between. The CDR3 sequence is CASSAQGNSNQPQHF. The CDR3 DNA reads as TGTGCCAGCAGTGCACAGGGCAATAGCAATCAGCCCCAGCATTTT.

This chain uses TRBV18 with TRBJ1-2; 8 bases agree with TRBD1. CDR1 is KGHSH and CDR2 is LQKENI in the germline V gene. The CDR3 loop spans 13 amino acids. V shed 6 bases and J 5 bases; nucleotides not matched to a gene: 5. CDR3 in DNA: TGTGCCAGCTCGGACGGACAGGGTTATGGCTACACCTTC. This encodes CASSDGQGYGYTF.

The chain uses TRBV4-2 and TRBJ2-4; 7 bases are a match to TRBD1. Germline V gene sequence: CDR1 LGHNA, CDR2 YNFKEQ. The V segment lost 4 bases and the J segment 7 bases; nucleotides outside the gene matches: 16. The CDR3 consists of 17 residues. For the CDR3, the DNA is TGTGCCAGCAGCCCGGAGCCGACCAGGGGGATTGCGAACATTCAGTACTTC. It translates to CASSPEPTRGIANIQYF.

This clone was seen ten or more times. This rearrangement joins TRBV10-2 to TRBJ1-1, with D hard to call. The germline V gene encodes CDR1 WSHSY and CDR2 SAAADI. This CDR3 comprises 14 residues. V was trimmed by 5 bases and J by 5 bases, leaving 15 bases between them. The CDR3 spells CASSHGEPGTEAFF. The CDR3, as DNA: TGCGCCAGCAGTCACGGGGAGCCTGGGACTGAAGCTTTCTTT.

This clone was observed a single time. V is TRBV19 and J is TRBJ1-1; 8 bases agree with TRBD1. The J segment lost 2 bases and the V segment lost 4 bases, leaving 9 bases of the junction unmatched. The CDR3 covers 16 residues. Per germline, CDR1 LNHDA and CDR2 SQIVND (reference sequence). Here the CDR3 DNA reads TGTGCCAGTAGTAAAAGGCAGGGGGCTAGAAACACTGAAGCTTTCTTT. Its protein is CASSKRQGARNTEAFF. Supplemented by reference TRBV19 and TRBJ1-1, the full variable domain reads DGGITQSPKYLFRKEGQNVTLSCEQNLNHDAMYWYRQDPGQGLRLIYYSQIVNDFQKGDIAEGYSVSREKKESFPLTVTSAQKNPTAFYLCASSKRQGARNTEAFFGQGTRLTVV.

The rearrangement links TRBV7-2 to TRBJ2-1; 11 bases line up with TRBD2. CDR3 size: 16 residues. J gave up 6 bases and V 1 base, and 5 bases lay outside the gene matches. Germline lookup yields CDR1 SGHTA and CDR2 FQGNSA. CDR3 sequence (DNA): TGTGCCAGCAGCTTAGGGGGTAGCGGGGGGGCCAATGAGCAGTTCTTC. Translating it yields CASSLGGSGGANEQFF.

This clone appeared once. This chain links TRBV19 with TRBJ1-2, with 8 bases fitting TRBD1. Germline assignment: CDR1 LNHDA and CDR2 SQIVND (reference sequence). The CDR3 runs to 14 residues. J gave up 7 bases and V 7 bases, and 11 bases lay outside the gene matches. CDR3 loop: CASIPGGQFGGYTF. The CDR3 region has the DNA TGTGCCAGTATCCCAGGGGGCCAGTTTGGTGGCTACACCTTC.

The chain is built from TRBV5-4 and TRBJ2-7; the match to TRBD2 covers 8 bases. The CDR3 has 17 amino acids. V was pared by 2 bases and J by 5 bases, with 15 bases of the junction left unmatched. Germline V gives CDR1 SGHNT, CDR2 YYREEE (reference sequence). The CDR3 loop is CASSFTAGGEILDEQYF. As DNA, the CDR3 is TGTGCCAGCAGCTTCACGGCGGGGGGCGAAATCCTAGACGAGCAGTACTTC.

The J gene is TRBJ2-7, the V gene TRBV11-2; weak D call: TRBD1 (6 bases). There are 16 residues in the CDR3. CDR1 and CDR2 from the germline V gene are SGHAT and FQNNGV. Trimming removed 2 bases from V and 5 bases from J, with 19 bases in between. CDR3: CASSLSPSGRGNEQYF. The CDR3 nucleotides read TGTGCCAGCAGCTTATCACCCTCAGGCAGGGGCAACGAGCAGTACTTC.

The gene calls are TRBV7-9 and TRBJ2-1; 9 bases are a match to TRBD2. V dropped 1 base and J dropped 9; count of bases not matched to a gene: 7. Germline V CDR1 and CDR2: SEHNR, FQNEAQ (reference sequence). The length of the CDR3 is 15 residues. CDR3 residues: CASSLGAGGPVEQFF. The CDR3 DNA is TGTGCCAGCAGCTTAGGTGCGGGAGGGCCGGTTGAGCAGTTCTTC.

This chain links TRBV20-1 with TRBJ1-1; 8 bases agree with TRBD1. This CDR3 contains 11 residues. The ends lost 3 bases at V and 8 bases at J; junction bases unmatched: 2. CDR1 DFQATT and CDR2 SNEGSKA come from the germline V gene (reference sequence). The CDR3, as DNA: TGCAGTGCTAGGAGGACAGGGGAAGCTTTCTTT. This codes for CSARRTGEAFF.

This sequence joins TRBV5-1 and TRBJ1-5, with 10 nucleotides matching TRBD1. V was clipped by 3 bases and J by 6 bases; unmatched bases: 3. Germline values: CDR1 SGHRS, CDR2 YFSETQ. CDR3 length: 14 residues. In nucleotides, the CDR3 is TGCGCCAGCAGCTATGGACAGGGGGGTCAGCCCCAGCATTTT. Its protein is CASSYGQGGQPQHF. Drawing the rest from reference TRBV5-1 and TRBJ1-5, the complete variable domain is KAGVTQTPRYLIKTRGQQVTLSCSPISGHRSVSWYQQTPGQGLQFLFEYFSETQRNKGNFPGRFSGRQFSNSRSEMNVSTLELGDSALYLCASSYGQGGQPQHFGDGTRLSIL.

This chain joins TRBV6-5 and TRBJ1-2; possible D gene TRBD1, 5 bases. V was shortened by 0 bases and J by 8 bases, with 16 bases between the two germline ends. This CDR3 spans 15 amino acids. Germline values: CDR1 MNHEY, CDR2 SVGAGI. The CDR3 here is CASSYSNGAGLGYTF. The CDR3 nucleotides read TGTGCCAGCAGTTACTCGAATGGTGCGGGACTGGGCTACACCTTC.

J is TRBJ1-1 and V is TRBV9; 7 nucleotides line up with TRBD1. The germline gives CDR1 SGDLS, CDR2 YYNGEE. The CDR3 sequence is 15 residues long. After removal of 0 bases from V and 4 bases from J, the junction contained 6 bases not matched to a gene. The CDR3 spells CASSVDLRQGTEAFF. In DNA, the CDR3 is TGTGCCAGCAGCGTAGACCTTCGACAGGGCACTGAAGCTTTCTTT.

This chain uses TRBV5-8 with TRBJ2-7, with D perhaps matching TRBD2 (6 bases). Germline V gives CDR1 SGHTS, CDR2 YDEGEE. Trimming cost V 4 bases and J 5 bases, with 13 bases left between them. The CDR3 is 13 amino acids. CDR3 DNA sequence: TGTGCCAGCAGCGAGGTTACGGGAGACGAGCAGTACTTC. It encodes CASSEVTGDEQYF.

The rearrangement joins TRBV29-1 to TRBJ2-3, with D perhaps matching TRBD1 (7 bases). CDR3 length: 16 residues. CDR1 and CDR2 from the germline V gene are SQVTM and ANQGSEA. The V end lost 4 bases, the J end lost 2 bases, and 19 bases lay between the germline ends. CDR3 bases: TGCAGCGTTGGACCAGGGGGAGGTCTCCACACAGATACGCAGTATTTT. Its protein is CSVGPGGGLHTDTQYF.

The rearrangement links TRBV30 to TRBJ2-1; 12 bases align to TRBD2. J gave up 8 bases and V 8 bases, and 10 bases lay outside the gene matches. Looked up from germline, CDR1 is GTSNPN and CDR2 is SVGIG (reference sequence). The CDR3 consists of 14 residues. Here the CDR3 DNA reads TGTGCCCGGACTAGCGGGACCCTTGAGGATGAGCAGTTCTTC. It yields the protein CARTSGTLEDEQFF.

With regard to this clone: At one of its ends the junction is not consistent with the germline gene, which may arise from a read error. This chain uses TRBV7-9 with TRBJ2-1, with TRBD1 matching 8 bases. The germline V gene encodes CDR1 SEHNR and CDR2 FQNEAQ (reference sequence). CDR3 length: 15 residues. CDR3 region: CSSSPQGVSYNEQFF. The CDR3 nucleotides are TGTTCCAGCAGCCCACAGGGGGTTTCCTACAATGAGCAGTTCTTC.

The J gene is TRBJ2-5, the V gene TRBV19; D is possibly TRBD2 (6 bases). The CDR3 spans 15 residues. V lost 3 bases, J lost 0 bases, and 11 bases lay in between. In germline, CDR1 is LNHDA, CDR2 SQIVND (reference sequence). CDR3 region: CASSMSGQYQETQYF. The CDR3, as DNA: TGTGCCAGTAGTATGAGCGGGCAGTACCAAGAGACCCAGTACTTC.

The chain links TRBV28 to TRBJ2-6, with 8 bases aligning to TRBD1. Germline V gene sequence: CDR1 MDHEN, CDR2 SYDVKM. The V segment lost 6 bases and the J segment 0 bases; nucleotides outside the gene matches: 7. The CDR3 extends over 17 amino acids. The CDR3 region is CASSPGQATSGANVLTF. CDR3 nucleotide sequence: TGTGCCAGCAGCCCGGGACAGGCGACCTCTGGGGCCAACGTCCTGACTTTC.